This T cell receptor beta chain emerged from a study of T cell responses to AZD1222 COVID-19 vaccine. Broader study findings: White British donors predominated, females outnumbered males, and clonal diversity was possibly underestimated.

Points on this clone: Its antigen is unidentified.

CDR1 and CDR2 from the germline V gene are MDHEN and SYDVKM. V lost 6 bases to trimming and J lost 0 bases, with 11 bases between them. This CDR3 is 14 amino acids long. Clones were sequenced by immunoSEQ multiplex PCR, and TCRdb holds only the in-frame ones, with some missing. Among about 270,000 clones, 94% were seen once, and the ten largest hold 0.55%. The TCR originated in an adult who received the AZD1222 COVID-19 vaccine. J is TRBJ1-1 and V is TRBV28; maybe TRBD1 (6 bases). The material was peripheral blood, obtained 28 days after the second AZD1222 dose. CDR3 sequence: CASSQGKLNTEAFF. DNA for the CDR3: TGTGCCAGCAGCCAGGGGAAGCTGAACACTGAAGCTTTCTTT.